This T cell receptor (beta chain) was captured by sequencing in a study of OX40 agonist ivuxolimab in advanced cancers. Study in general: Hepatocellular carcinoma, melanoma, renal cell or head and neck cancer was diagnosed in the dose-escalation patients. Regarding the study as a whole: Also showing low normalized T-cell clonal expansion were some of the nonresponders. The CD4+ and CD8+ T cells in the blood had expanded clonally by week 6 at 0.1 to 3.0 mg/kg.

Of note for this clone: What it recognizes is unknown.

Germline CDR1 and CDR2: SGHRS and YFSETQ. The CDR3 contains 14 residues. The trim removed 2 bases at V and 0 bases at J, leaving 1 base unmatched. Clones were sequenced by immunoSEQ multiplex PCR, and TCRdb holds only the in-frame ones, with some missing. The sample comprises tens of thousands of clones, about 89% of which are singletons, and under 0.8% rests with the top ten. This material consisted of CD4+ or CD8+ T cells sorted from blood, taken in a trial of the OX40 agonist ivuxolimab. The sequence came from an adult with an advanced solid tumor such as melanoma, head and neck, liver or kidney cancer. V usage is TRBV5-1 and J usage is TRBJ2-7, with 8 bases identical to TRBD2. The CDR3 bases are TGCGCCAGCAGCTTACTAGCGGACTCCTACGAGCAGTACTTC. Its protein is CASSLLADSYEQYF.